This is a list of T cell receptor beta chains from one sample in a study of blood T cell repertoires in COVID-19. Produced via immunoSEQ multiplex PCR; TCRdb's table is partial and in-frame only. The table includes 200,000 or so clones, roughly 80% detected once. What was sequenced was peripheral blood. The source is a woman in her 70s with acute or convalescent COVID-19. Each CDR3 is given with its conserved first and last residue. Fields, in order: V gene, J gene, CDR3 length, D gene, clone size, CDR3 DNA, CDR3 protein. The D gene is left open where the match is weak. The size field is filled for only some rows; it gives once, few, many or a size class.

V gene: TRBV3-1/TRBV3-2
J gene: TRBJ2-5
CDR3 length: 14
D gene: .
clone size: .
CDR3 DNA: TGTGCCAGCAGCCAAGAGCACAGCCAAGAGACCCAGTACTTC
CDR3 protein: CASSQEHSQETQYF

V gene: TRBV18
J gene: TRBJ1-2
CDR3 length: 13
D gene: .
clone size: .
CDR3 DNA: TGTGCCAGCTCACCCGGGCGGGACTATGGCTACACCTTC
CDR3 protein: CASSPGRDYGYTF

V gene: TRBV5-1
J gene: TRBJ2-1
CDR3 length: 20
D gene: TRBD2
clone size: once
CDR3 DNA: TGCGCCAGCAGCTTGGCTGGGACTAGCGGGAGATTCCCTCGGGAAGGGGAGCAGTTCTTC
CDR3 protein: CASSLAGTSGRFPREGEQFF

V gene: TRBV5-1
J gene: TRBJ2-5
CDR3 length: 15
D gene: .
clone size: .
CDR3 DNA: TGCGCCAGCAGCTTTAGTGCGGAGACCCAAGAGACCCAGTACTTC
CDR3 protein: CASSFSAETQETQYF

V gene: TRBV29-1
J gene: TRBJ2-3
CDR3 length: 16
D gene: TRBD2
clone size: .
CDR3 DNA: TGCAGCGTTGAAATAAATAGCGGGAGGAGGTCAGATACGCAGTATTTT
CDR3 protein: CSVEINSGRRSDTQYF

V gene: TRBV9
J gene: TRBJ2-2
CDR3 length: 15
D gene: .
clone size: few
CDR3 DNA: TGTGCCAGCAGCGTAGGACACGGCCTAACCGGGGAGCTGTTTTTT
CDR3 protein: CASSVGHGLTGELFF

V gene: TRBV19
J gene: TRBJ2-1
CDR3 length: 15
D gene: TRBD2
clone size: .
CDR3 DNA: TGTGCCAGTAGTATACAACTAGCGGGCAACAATGAGCAGTTCTTC
CDR3 protein: CASSIQLAGNNEQFF

V gene: TRBV15
J gene: TRBJ2-1
CDR3 length: 17
D gene: TRBD2
clone size: .
CDR3 DNA: TGTGCCACCAGCAGAGATCTCCCGGGAGGCGCTTTGGATGAGCAGTTCTTC
CDR3 protein: CATSRDLPGGALDEQFF

V gene: TRBV4-1
J gene: TRBJ1-1
CDR3 length: 18
D gene: .
clone size: .
CDR3 DNA: TGCGCCAGCAGCCAAGATTGTGGCAGCGAGGGCCCGCAGTGTTCTGCTTTCTTT
CDR3 protein: CASSQDCGSEGPQCSAFF

V gene: TRBV6-5
J gene: TRBJ1-4
CDR3 length: 13
D gene: TRBD1
clone size: once
CDR3 DNA: TGTGCCGGGGGGACAGCAACTAATGAAAAACTGTTTTTT
CDR3 protein: CAGGTATNEKLFF

V gene: TRBV27
J gene: TRBJ1-2
CDR3 length: 14
D gene: .
clone size: .
CDR3 DNA: TGTGCCAGCCGGAAGACAGGCGGTGACGTCGGCTACACCTTC
CDR3 protein: CASRKTGGDVGYTF

V gene: TRBV6-1
J gene: TRBJ1-5
CDR3 length: 13
D gene: .
clone size: .
CDR3 DNA: TGTGCCAGCAGTGAAGAAAGGGGGGGCCCCCAGCATTTT
CDR3 protein: CASSEERGGPQHF

V gene: TRBV9
J gene: TRBJ1-1
CDR3 length: 15
D gene: .
clone size: .
CDR3 DNA: TGTGCCAGCAGCGTAGACCCGGGACAGAACACTGAAGCTTTCTTT
CDR3 protein: CASSVDPGQNTEAFF

V gene: TRBV6-6
J gene: TRBJ1-2
CDR3 length: 15
D gene: TRBD1
clone size: .
CDR3 DNA: TGTGCCAGCAGTTATTCCGGACAGGGGGACTATGGCTACACCTTC
CDR3 protein: CASSYSGQGDYGYTF

V gene: TRBV7-9
J gene: TRBJ1-3
CDR3 length: 15
D gene: .
clone size: .
CDR3 DNA: TGTGCCAGCAGCCAAAGCGGGCAGGGAGGAAACACCATATATTTT
CDR3 protein: CASSQSGQGGNTIYF